The 27 T cell receptor beta chains below all came from one sample that was sequenced in a study of glioma-infiltrating T cells. TCR alpha and beta CDR3 regions were amplified from RNA using iRepertoire nested multiplex PCR. TCRdb itself ran the multiplex PCR reads through MiXCR, one entry per CDR3 protein. This table holds some 93,000 distinct CDR3 sequences, roughly 39% found once. Sequencing was carried out using glioma tissue, nonneoplastic brain tissue, or PBMCs (not recorded which). Receptor source: a human donor with low-grade glioma or glioblastoma, undergoing nonglioma brain surgery, or in good health (not recorded which).

This clonotype was recorded many times. The rearrangement uses TRBV18 and TRBJ1-6; D remains unclear. Germline assignment: CDR1 KGHSH and CDR2 LQKENI. Between the trimmed V and J ends, which lost 9 bases and 7 bases, there was a span of 19 bases. CDR3 size: 15 residues. CDR3 nucleotides: TGTGCCAGTACACCGGCGGGAGCTCAAAATTCACCCCTCCACTTT. Translating it yields CASTPAGAQNSPLHF.

This clonotype was observed at least ten times. CDR3 amino acids: CASSLGTSGQYNEQFF. In nucleotides, the CDR3 is TGTGCCAGCAGCTTAGGGACTAGCGGTCAATACAATGAGCAGTTCTTC. The chain carries TRBV13 and TRBJ2-1, with 9 bases aligning to TRBD2. This CDR3 is built from 16 residues. V shed 0 bases, J shed 4 bases, and the junction held 4 bases outside the gene matches. CDR1 is PRHDT, CDR2 FYEKMQ, per germline (reference sequence).

This clonotype was observed at least ten times. The chain links TRBV18 to TRBJ2-1; 10 bases match TRBD2. With 10 bases clipped from V and 5 bases from J, the junction kept 11 bases outside the gene matches. The CDR3 runs to 15 residues. Germline CDR1 is KGHSH and CDR2 is LQKENI. The CDR3 sequence is CATNSGTSVDNEQFF. The CDR3 DNA reads TGTGCCACCAATTCCGGGACTAGCGTCGACAATGAGCAGTTCTTC.

A remark on this clonotype: At one end the junction does not follow the germline gene, possibly because of a read error. The chain combines TRBV4-1 with TRBJ2-1; possibly TRBD2 for D (6 bases). The germline CDR1 and CDR2 sequences are MGHRA and YSYEKL. The CDR3 spans 14 residues. Written as DNA, the CDR3 is TGCGCCACGGGCCCGGAGGGAGGATACAATCAGCAGGTCTTC. Protein sequence: CATGPEGGYNQQVF.

A remark on this clonotype: Given a much more abundant clone one base away, this may be a read error. The V gene is TRBV29-1, the J gene TRBJ2-7; 7 bases agree with TRBD1. The V gene's germline CDR1 is SQVTM and CDR2 ANQGSEA. With V trimmed by 7 bases and J by 2 bases, 2 bases remained unmatched. This CDR3 has 11 residues. The CDR3 reads CSAGQAYEQYF. CDR3 DNA sequence: TGCAGCGCCGGACAGGCCTACGAGCAGTACTTC.

This clonotype was recorded a few times. Possible read error: a much larger clone is one base away. For the CDR3, the DNA is TGTGCCAGCAGGCCGGGAAACATAAACACTGAAGCTTTCTTT. It yields the protein CASRPGNINTEAFF. The chain links TRBV12-3 or TRBV12-4 to TRBJ1-1; no reliable D call. V shed 6 bases and J shed 2 bases, with 13 bases lying between them. The CDR3 runs 14 residues.

For the CDR3, the DNA is TGTGCCAGAAGTGGCGACAGCTATGGCTACACCTTC. It yields the protein CARSGDSYGYTF. This rearrangement joins TRBV18 to TRBJ1-2; D might be TRBD1 (5 bases). The V and J ends lost 9 bases and 4 bases respectively, with 12 bases between them. The CDR3 extends over 12 amino acids. Per the germline V gene, CDR1 is KGHSH and CDR2 is LQKENI.

The genes are TRBV9 and TRBJ2-1; TRBD1 matches 7 bases. This CDR3 has 14 residues. The germline gives CDR1 SGDLS, CDR2 YYNGEE. V gave up 0 bases and J gave up 9 bases; unmatched junction bases: 6. The DNA for the CDR3 is TGTGCCAGCAGCGTAGGTCTAGGGGGCGGTGAGCAGTTCTTC. Protein sequence: CASSVGLGGGEQFF.

This clonotype was picked up one time. A read error may explain this, as a much larger clone is one base away. The chain carries TRBV12-3 or TRBV12-4 and TRBJ1-1; TRBD1 aligns across 9 bases. With V trimmed by 4 bases and J by 5 bases, 2 bases remained unmatched. This CDR3 comprises 13 residues. CDR3 in DNA: TGTGCCAGCAGTTCGACAGGGGGAACTGAAGCTTTCTTT. Protein product: CASSSTGGTEAFF.

There are many counts of this clonotype. The chain joins TRBV7-8 to TRBJ2-3; D is unresolved. The V end was cut by 5 bases, the J end by 0 bases, with 6 bases between. The germline V gene encodes CDR1 SGHVS and CDR2 FQNEAQ. This CDR3 region has 13 residues. CDR3 in DNA: TGTGCCAGCAGCCAACGGAGCACAGATACGCAGTATTTT. Its protein is CASSQRSTDTQYF.

Details on this clonotype: At one boundary the junction diverges from the germline segment, which might be a read error. The chain combines TRBV11-2 with TRBJ2-5; 8 nucleotides match TRBD1. CDR1 is SGHAT and CDR2 is FQNNGV in the germline V gene. The CDR3 is made up of 15 amino acids. The CDR3 region has the DNA TGTGCCAGCAGTTTAGGACAGGGACCTAAAGAGACCCAGTACTTC. Amino acid sequence: CASSLGQGPKETQYF.

As regards this clonotype: The junction shows a germline mismatch at one end, possibly a read error. The rearrangement uses TRBV2 and TRBJ1-4; TRBD1 is a possible D gene (5 bases). The CDR3 spans 15 residues. Germline V gene sequence: CDR1 SNHLY, CDR2 FYNNEI. The CDR3 loop is CASSDGRGSVEKLLF. Written as DNA, the CDR3 is TGTGCCAGCAGTGACGGTCGGGGCAGTGTTGAAAAACTGCTTTTT. Supplemented by reference TRBV2 and TRBJ1-4, the full variable domain reads EPEVTQTPSHQVTQMGQEVILRCVPISNHLYFYWYRQILGQKVEFLVSFYNNEISEKSEIFDDQFSVERPDGSNFTLKIRSTKLEDSAMYFCASSDGRGSVEKLLFGSGTQLSVL.

As for this clonotype: A read error may account for a junction end that differs from germline. This chain connects TRBV20-1 to TRBJ1-2; D gene unclear. The CDR3 loop spans 13 amino acids. Per the germline V gene, CDR1 is DFQATT and CDR2 is SNEGSKA (reference sequence). The CDR3 loop reads CSVRGGMVNDYTF. Here the CDR3 DNA reads TGCAGTGTTAGAGGAGGGATGGTTAACGACTACACCTTC.

A note on this clonotype: The CDR3 ends on some other residue instead of the conserved phenylalanine or tryptophan, so this is likely a read error. As DNA, the CDR3 is TGTGCCAGTAGTGAAGCGGACAGGGATCACTATGGCTACACCTCC. This sequence encodes CASSEADRDHYGYTS. The V call is TRBV19, the J call TRBJ1-2, with 8 bases aligning to TRBD1. J lost 3 bases, V lost 5 bases, and 8 bases had no gene match. Germline lookup yields CDR1 LNHDA and CDR2 SQIVND (reference sequence). This CDR3 contains 15 residues.

This clonotype was seen ten or more times. V is TRBV7-2 and J is TRBJ2-6, with D possibly matching TRBD2 (7 bases). The CDR3 extends over 16 amino acids. The germline CDR1 and CDR2 sequences are SGHTA and FQGNSA. Trimming removed 1 base at V and 2 bases at J, with 9 bases between. CDR3 sequence (DNA): TGTGCCAGCAGCTTAGTCGGGGGGCCTGGGGCCAACGTCCTGACTTTC. It specifies CASSLVGGPGANVLTF.

Comments on this clonotype: The junction shows a germline mismatch at one end, possibly a read error. J is TRBJ2-3 and V is TRBV2; 8 bases map to TRBD2. Germline-derived CDR1 and CDR2 are SNHLY and FYNNEI. The CDR3 is made up of 16 amino acids. Here the CDR3 reads CASSDPAGGATDTQYF. In DNA form, the CDR3 reads TGTGCCAGCAGTGATCCGGCGGGGGGAGCCACAGATACGCAGTATTTC.

This clonotype was counted ten times or more. This chain links TRBV20-1 with TRBJ2-1, with D unclear. Per the germline V gene, CDR1 is DFQATT and CDR2 is SNEGSKA (reference sequence). The CDR3 runs to 13 residues. Trimming shortened V by 6 bases and J by 5 bases, and 14 bases separated the two germline ends. The CDR3 loop reads CSADDWQDNEQFF. The CDR3 nucleotides are TGCAGTGCCGACGACTGGCAAGACAATGAGCAGTTCTTC.

This clonotype was picked up many times. CDR3: CASTVPSLAGEYEQYF. The CDR3 DNA reads TGTGCCAGCACCGTGCCGTCACTAGCGGGAGAGTACGAGCAGTACTTC. The chain carries TRBV2 and TRBJ2-7; 11 bases fit TRBD2. This CDR3 is built from 16 residues. The germline V gene encodes CDR1 SNHLY and CDR2 FYNNEI. V was clipped by 7 bases and J by 4 bases; unmatched bases: 12.

The J gene is TRBJ2-1, the V gene TRBV27; D might be TRBD1 (6 bases). This CDR3 is built from 14 residues. The germline V gene has CDR1 MNHEY and CDR2 SMNVEV (reference sequence). Trimming removed 0 bases from V and 8 bases from J, with 11 bases in between. CDR3 protein: CASSLSSRGDEQFF. The CDR3 coding sequence is TGTGCCAGCAGTTTATCGTCCAGGGGCGATGAGCAGTTCTTC.

This clonotype occurred many times. The rearrangement uses TRBV7-2 and TRBJ1-5; possibly TRBD1 for D (5 bases). Trimming cost V 5 bases and J 7 bases, with 12 bases left between them. Germline loops: CDR1 SGHTA, CDR2 FQGNSA. The CDR3 length is 13 residues. CDR3 sequence reads: CASSPGKVQPQHF. The DNA of the CDR3 is TGTGCCAGCAGCCCAGGGAAAGTGCAGCCCCAGCATTTT.

The table lists this clonotype with many counts. The CDR3 bases are TGCGCCAGCAGCTGGGGACTAGCGGGAGCCTTCACAGATACGCAGTATTTT. This encodes CASSWGLAGAFTDTQYF. The chain couples TRBV4-3 to TRBJ2-3, with 14 positions matching TRBD2. The CDR3 runs 17 residues. Germline CDR1 and CDR2: LGHNA and YSLEER. V shed 5 bases and J 2 bases; nucleotides not matched to a gene: 6.

In this sample, this clonotype turned up many times. The V and J genes are TRBV4-2 and TRBJ2-7; TRBD2 aligns across 12 bases. Trimming at V came to 2 bases and at J to 7 bases, leaving 3 bases not matched to a gene. CDR3 length equals 14 residues. Per the germline V gene, CDR1 is LGHNA and CDR2 is YNFKEQ. The CDR3 region is CASSQRTSGDEQYF. CDR3 in DNA: TGTGCCAGCAGCCAACGGACTAGCGGGGATGAGCAGTACTTC.

This clonotype has ten or more counts. The gene calls are TRBV18 and TRBJ2-3; D remains unclear. Germline V CDR1 and CDR2: KGHSH, LQKENI. The CDR3 spans 13 residues. The V end lost 3 bases, the J end lost 6 bases, and 10 bases lay between the germline ends. The CDR3 DNA is TGTGCCAGCTCACCCCTCCCCATGGATACGCAGTATTTT. Encoded protein: CASSPLPMDTQYF.

The V gene is TRBV10-3, the J gene TRBJ2-7; D is perhaps TRBD1 or TRBD2 (5 bases each). The CDR3 extends over 14 amino acids. CDR1 and CDR2 from the germline V gene are ENHRY and SYGVKD. Trimming took 7 bases from V and 7 from J, leaving 20 bases between them. This chain's CDR3 is CAIKRDPAYKEQYF. For the CDR3, the DNA is TGTGCCATCAAACGGGACCCCGCCTACAAGGAGCAGTACTTC.

The chain joins TRBV5-4 to TRBJ1-4, with a possible D match to TRBD2 (6 bases). The DNA end favors TRBJ2-2, so the J call may be wrong. The V gene's germline CDR1 is SGHNT and CDR2 YYREEE (reference sequence). There are 14 residues in the CDR3. This CDR3 is CASSNGLSTGELFF. CDR3 bases: TGTGCCAGCAGCAACGGACTAAGCACCGGGGAGCTGTTTTTT.

This clonotype showed up many times. The CDR3 DNA reads as TGTGCCAGCAGCTTAGATGGTACTACGTTGGATACGCAGTATTTT. It codes for CASSLDGTTLDTQYF. This chain links TRBV7-2 with TRBJ2-3; D remains ambiguous. Trimming removed 1 base at V and 6 bases at J, with 14 bases between. Germline V lookup: CDR1 SGHTA, CDR2 FQGNSA. CDR3 size: 15 residues.

This clonotype was counted only a few times. Being one base from a much bigger clone, this may be a read error. The rearrangement joins TRBV6-2 or TRBV6-3 to TRBJ2-7, with 11 bases aligning to TRBD1. V shed 2 bases, J shed 2 bases, and the junction held 17 bases outside the gene matches. Germline CDR1 and CDR2: MNHEY and SVGEGT. This CDR3 has 20 amino acids. CDR3 bases: TGTGCCAGCAGTTACGAAACCGGGACAGGGGGTCCAGCGGGAACCTACGAGCAGTACTTC. Translated: CASSYETGTGGPAGTYEQYF.